This record concerns one TCR beta chain sequence. These data originate in a study of PD-L1 blockade in urothelial cancer. The CDR3 consists of 16 residues. Germline V gives CDR1 MGHDK, CDR2 SYGVNS. With V trimmed by 1 base and J by 2 bases, 5 bases remained unmatched. Profiling relied on immunoSEQ multiplex PCR, and the TCRdb table lists in-frame clones only, not all of them. Here the sample spans 45,000 to 50,000 clones, around 86% being singletons. Specified time point: pretreatment peripheral blood. The sequence derives from a middle-aged man with urothelial cancer. This chain uses TRBV25-1 with TRBJ2-5; TRBD2 matches 9 bases. Material: PBMCs, obtained around atezolizumab (anti-PD-L1) treatment. The CDR3 spells CASSEWSSGTQETQYF. In DNA form, the CDR3 reads TGTGCCAGCAGTGAATGGTCTAGCGGGACACAAGAGACCCAGTACTTC.